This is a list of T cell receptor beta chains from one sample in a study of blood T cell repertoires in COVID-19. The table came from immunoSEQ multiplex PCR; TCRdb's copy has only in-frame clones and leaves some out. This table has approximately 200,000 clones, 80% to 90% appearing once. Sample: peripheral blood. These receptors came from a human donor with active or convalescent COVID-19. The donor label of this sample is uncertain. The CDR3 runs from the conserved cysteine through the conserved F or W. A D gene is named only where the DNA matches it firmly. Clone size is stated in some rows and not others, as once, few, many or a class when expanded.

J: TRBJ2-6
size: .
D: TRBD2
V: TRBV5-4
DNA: TGTGCCAGCAGCTCCCCTAGGCTAGCGGGAGGGGAATCCGGGGCCAACGTCCTGACTTTC
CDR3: CASSSPRLAGGESGANVLTF

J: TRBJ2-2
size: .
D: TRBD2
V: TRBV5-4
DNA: TGTGCCAGTAATACCGGCGGGAGGGCTAACACCGGGGAGCTGTTTTTT
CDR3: CASNTGGRANTGELFF

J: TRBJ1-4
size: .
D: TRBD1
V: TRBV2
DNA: TGTGCCAGCAGTGCCGGGACAGGGGGCGAAAAACTGTTTTTT
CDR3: CASSAGTGGEKLFF

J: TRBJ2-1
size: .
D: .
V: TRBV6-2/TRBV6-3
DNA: TGTGCCAGCAGTTACTCGATACTGGAGGGGGCAATAAATGAGCAGTTCTTC
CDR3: CASSYSILEGAINEQFF

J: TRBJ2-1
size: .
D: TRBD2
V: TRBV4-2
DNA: TGTGCCAGCAGCCAGGGGACTAGCGGGAGTGAGCAGTTCTTC
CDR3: CASSQGTSGSEQFF

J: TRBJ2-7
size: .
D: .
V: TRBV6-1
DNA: TGTGCCAGCAGTGAAGCGCCCGGTCCAGGCTCTAAGCAGTACTTC
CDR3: CASSEAPGPGSKQYF

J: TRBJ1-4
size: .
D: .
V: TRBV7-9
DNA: TGTGCCAGCAGCCCAGGGGCAACTAATGAAAAACTGTTTTTT
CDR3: CASSPGATNEKLFF

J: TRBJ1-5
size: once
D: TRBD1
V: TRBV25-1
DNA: TGTGCCAGCAGTGATCAGGGGGGCCAGCCCCAGCATTTT
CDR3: CASSDQGGQPQHF

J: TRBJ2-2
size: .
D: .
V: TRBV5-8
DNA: TGTGCCAGCAGCCCGCAGGGGTGGGACACCGGGGAGCTGTTTTTT
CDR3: CASSPQGWDTGELFF

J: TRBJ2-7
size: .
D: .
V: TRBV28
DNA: TGTGCCAGCAGTAGCCAGGGGCAGGTCTACGAGCAGTACTTC
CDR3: CASSSQGQVYEQYF

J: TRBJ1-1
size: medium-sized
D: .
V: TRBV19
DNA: TGTGCCAGTAGTACCCGGAGGCTCGAAGCTTTCTTT
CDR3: CASSTRRLEAFF

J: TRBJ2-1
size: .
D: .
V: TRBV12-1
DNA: TGTGCCAGCAGCTTTGACAGGGAAAGCTTGGATCAGTACAATGAGCAGTTCTTC
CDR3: CASSFDRESLDQYNEQFF

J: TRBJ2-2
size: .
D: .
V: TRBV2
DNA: TGTGCCAGTCGGAGCAGAGACACCGGGGAGCTGTTTTTT
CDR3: CASRSRDTGELFF

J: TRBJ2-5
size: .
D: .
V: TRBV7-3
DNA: TGTGCCAGCAGCTTGTTGGGGGGCCAAGAGACCCAGTACTTC
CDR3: CASSLLGGQETQYF

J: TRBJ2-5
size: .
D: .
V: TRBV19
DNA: TGTGCCAGTAGTCCACGACACGGTAAAGAGACCCAGTACTTC
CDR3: CASSPRHGKETQYF

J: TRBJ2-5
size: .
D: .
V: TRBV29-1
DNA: TGCAGCGTTGTCCGGGAGACCCAGTACTTC
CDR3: CSVVRETQYF

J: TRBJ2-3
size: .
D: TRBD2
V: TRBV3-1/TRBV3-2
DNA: TGTGCCAGCAGCCACCTCGGACTAGCGGGGGACACAGATACGCAGTATTTT
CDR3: CASSHLGLAGDTDTQYF

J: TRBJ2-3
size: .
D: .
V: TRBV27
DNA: TGTGCCAGCAGTTTAGGGGAGACTCCTAACACAGATACGCAGTATTTT
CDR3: CASSLGETPNTDTQYF

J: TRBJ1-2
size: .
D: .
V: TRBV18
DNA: TGTGCCAGCTCACCCCCGGGGAGCGCGAATGGCTACACCTTC
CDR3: CASSPPGSANGYTF

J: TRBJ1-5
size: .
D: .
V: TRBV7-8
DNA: TGTGCCAGCAGCTTACGCCCCGACATACAATCGACCCAGCATTTT
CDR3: CASSLRPDIQSTQHF

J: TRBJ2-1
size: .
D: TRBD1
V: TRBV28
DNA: TGTGCCAGCAAGGAGGGACAGGAACTTGGTGAGCAGTTCTTC
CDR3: CASKEGQELGEQFF

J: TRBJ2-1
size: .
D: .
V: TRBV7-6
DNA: TGTGCCAGCAGCCCCCCGTCGGTGGTCTACAATGAGCAGTTCTTC
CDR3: CASSPPSVVYNEQFF

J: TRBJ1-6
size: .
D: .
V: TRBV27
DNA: TGTGCCAGCAGTTTAATTGGCCGGAGTTCACCCCTCCACTTT
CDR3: CASSLIGRSSPLHF

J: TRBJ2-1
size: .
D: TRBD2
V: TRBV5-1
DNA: TGCGCCAGCAGCTTGGAGGCGACTAGCGGCCTCCGGGAGCAGTTCTTC
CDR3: CASSLEATSGLREQFF

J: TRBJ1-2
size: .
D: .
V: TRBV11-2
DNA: TGTGCCAGCAGCTTAGCTCCAGGGTTAGCAGGCTATGGCTACACCTTC
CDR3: CASSLAPGLAGYGYTF

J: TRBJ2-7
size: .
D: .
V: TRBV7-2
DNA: TGTGCCAGCAGCTTTCCGGGACTCGTATACGAGCAGTACTTC
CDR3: CASSFPGLVYEQYF

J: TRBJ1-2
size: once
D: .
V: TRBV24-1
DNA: TGTGCCACCAGTGATTGGGGCGCGGATGGCTACACCTTC
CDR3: CATSDWGADGYTF

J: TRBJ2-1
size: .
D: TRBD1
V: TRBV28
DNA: TGTGCCAGCAGTTCCCCGACAGGGCCGAATGAGCAGTTCTTC
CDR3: CASSSPTGPNEQFF

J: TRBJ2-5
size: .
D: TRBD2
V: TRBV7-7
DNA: TGTGCTAGCAGCTTTGGGCTAGCGGGAGGAGAGACCCAGTACTTC
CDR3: CASSFGLAGGETQYF

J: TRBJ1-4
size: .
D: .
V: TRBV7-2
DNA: TGTGCCAGCAGCTTGGCCAGCGGTCGGTGGGGTGAAAAACTGTTTTTT
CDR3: CASSLASGRWGEKLFF

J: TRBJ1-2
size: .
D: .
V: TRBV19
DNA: TGTGCCAGTAGTTCCAGGGAACTCACCACTAACTATGGCTACACCTTC
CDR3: CASSSRELTTNYGYTF

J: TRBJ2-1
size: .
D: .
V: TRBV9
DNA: TGTGCCAGCAGCGTAGACAATGGCAGGGATGAGCAGTTCTTC
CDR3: CASSVDNGRDEQFF

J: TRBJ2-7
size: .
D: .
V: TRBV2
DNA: TGTGCCAGCAGTCTTTCCTCCTACGAGCAGTACTTC
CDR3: CASSLSSYEQYF

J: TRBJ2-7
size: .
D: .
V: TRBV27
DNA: TGTGCCAGCAGTTTAATTCGGCGGGGCCGCCCCTACGAGCAGTACTTC
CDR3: CASSLIRRGRPYEQYF

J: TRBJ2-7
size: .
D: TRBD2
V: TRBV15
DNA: TGTGCCACCAGCAGAGTGAATAGCGGGAGGGCCTCTTTCCGCGAGCAGTACTTC
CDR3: CATSRVNSGRASFREQYF

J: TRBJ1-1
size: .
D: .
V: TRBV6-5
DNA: TGTGCCAGCAGGCGGGGCACTGAAGCTTTCTTT
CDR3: CASRRGTEAFF

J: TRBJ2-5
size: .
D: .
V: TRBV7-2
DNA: TGTGCCAGCAGCCTAGTGAGTCTCCAAGAGACCCAGTACTTC
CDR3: CASSLVSLQETQYF

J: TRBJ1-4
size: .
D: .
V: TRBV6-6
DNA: TGTGCCAGCAGTACGGGGGGAAGAGGGGAAAAACTGTTTTTT
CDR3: CASSTGGRGEKLFF